The clone carrying this T cell receptor beta chain was detected ten times or more. What it binds is unknown. The data derive from a study of T cells after yellow fever vaccination. Study-level information: SMART-Seq v4 Ultra Low Input handled preparation of low-cell-number fractions. Study-wide points: Post-booster repertoires again held most primary-vaccination clones (about 96% CD4, roughly 88% CD8). Some clonotypes, a small share, were shared between CD4 and CD8 compartments.

V dropped 8 bases and J dropped 2 bases, with 16 bases sitting between them. CDR3 length: 16 amino acids. TCRdb fed the 5' RACE reads into MiXCR, producing one record per CDR3 protein. This repertoire shows 25,000 to 30,000 distinct CDR3 sequences, over 4.5% found once; its top ten account for more than 40%. The sequence was obtained from a man between 25 and 39 years old who received the YFV17D yellow fever vaccine. Specimen: CD8+ T cells sorted from PBMCs, collected 10 days after the yellow fever booster vaccination. The chain joins TRBV12-3 or TRBV12-4 to TRBJ2-6; a weak D match, TRBD2 (5 bases). CDR3 DNA sequence: TGTGCCAGCGGAGACTACCGAAGGGCTGGGGCCAACGTCCTGACTTTC. Residues: CASGDYRRAGANVLTF.